This TCR beta chain was sequenced in a study of CD8 T cells in Susac syndrome (dated by TCRdb to about 2019). Notes on the research overall: Repertoire sequencing was used to test whether CD8+ T cell activation and differentiation in Susac syndrome was antigen driven. Findings and caveats that apply to the study as a whole: The number of individuals in the TCR sequencing and HLA analysis was recognized as being relatively small.

Comment on this clonotype: Its antigen remains unidentified. No base qualities exist here, and no much larger clone lies one base off it.

Peripheral blood CD8+ and CD4+ T cells from healthy donors, Susac syndrome patients and multiple sclerosis patients were profiled using high-throughput TCR beta sequencing. Treatment-naive patients with stable or active relapsing-remitting disease fulfilling revised McDonald criteria were used as multiple sclerosis controls. CD8+ TEMRA cells were enriched by FACS, while bulk CD8+ and CD4+ T cells were purified by magnetic negative isolation. Blood was drawn into EDTA tubes, processed within 24 hours, and PBMCs were isolated by density gradient centrifugation. PBMCs destined for TCR sequencing were cryopreserved in liquid nitrogen and later thawed in a 37 °C water bath. A purity of at least 90% was achieved for sorted or isolated CD4+, CD8+ and CD8+ TEMRA cells. RNA was extracted using the RNeasy kit, and roughly 0.45 to 1 microgram was reverse transcribed with random hexamers. TCR beta CDR3 regions were amplified with the immunoSEQ multiplex PCR assay covering 54 Vbeta and 13 Jbeta segments. To correct PCR amplification bias, a synthetic template baseline was used for both primer optimization and computational correction. Under the source paper's analysis protocol: Only productive sequences were kept, with reads annotated to V, D and J genes according to IMGT and analyzed in immunoSEQ Analyzer. Clonality was computed as one minus Shannon entropy normalized by log2 of the number of productive unique sequences. Public and private clones were assessed among the 100 most prevalent clones of each patient and control. Clones were defined as Susac-specific when absent from the healthy and MS cohorts, from approximately 970 published viral clones and from other ImmuneACCESS disease sequences. The public reads were reanalyzed by TCRdb: fastp trimming at Q25, MiXCR alignment, in-frame beta chains only. Rows with a matching CDR3 protein are joined into one entry that keeps the most common DNA and genes. TCRdb's processing, not the authors', yielded these V and J calls. Within this sample are under 250,000 distinct CDR3 sequences, with around 95% of them counted one time only. Of the sample, around 0.072% falls within the top ten clones.

From the cysteine up to the phenylalanine, the CDR3 has a length of 17 residues. The retained sequence is limited to the CDR3, 51 bases, with the frame set at the first base. CDR1 is given as MNHEY and CDR2 as SVGAGI, both from the germline V gene. V loses 4 bases at its end and J loses 7 bases; junction bases beyond the gene matches: 12. The chain is made from TRBV6-5 and TRBJ2-2, and TRBD2 aligns with 10 junction nucleotides. Sample: CD4+ T cells from PBMCs. This receptor was identified in a human donor with multiple sclerosis. The CDR3 has the sequence CASSWASGGPNGGELFF. The sequenced DNA is TGTGCCAGCAGTTGGGCTAGCGGGGGCCCTAATGGCGGGGAGCTGTTTTTT.